Following are 19 T cell receptor beta chains from one sample sequenced in a study of T cell repertoires in cytomegalovirus infection. TCRdb analysed the reads with MiXCR anew, one entry per CDR3 protein. The repertoire holds about a million distinct CDR3 sequences, with roughly 30% as singletons. No antigen has been assigned to these receptors. The sequencing here drew on cultured CD8+ T cells from PBMCs, taken from culture after CMV antigen stimulation. The origin of the receptors is a human donor in good health (CMV status not recorded). Some clones in this sample may be carry-over from other donors' samples.

The rearrangement joins TRBV28 to TRBJ2-7, with 9 positions matching TRBD1. The germline CDR1 and CDR2 sequences are MDHEN and SYDVKM. The CDR3 sequence is 14 residues long. Unmatched junction bases numbered 3, after V lost 0 bases and J lost 6 bases. The CDR3 nucleotides are TGTGCCAGCAGTTTATGGATGGACAGGGGCGAGCAGTACGTC. It encodes CASSLWMDRGEQYV.

This chain joins TRBV5-6 and TRBJ2-7, with D perhaps matching TRBD1 (6 bases). Germline V gives CDR1 SGHDT, CDR2 YYEEEE. The CDR3 is made up of 14 amino acids. Trimming took off 1 base at V and 2 bases at J, with 10 bases between the two ends. CDR3 coding DNA: TGTGCCAGCAGCTTGCGGCAGGGGACCTACGAGCAGTACGTC. Protein: CASSLRQGTYEQYV.

The J gene is TRBJ2-3, the V gene TRBV15; D possibly corresponds to TRBD2 (5 bases). Germline assignment: CDR1 LNHNV and CDR2 YYDKDF (reference sequence). V was shortened by 0 bases and J by 2 bases, with 9 bases between the two germline ends. This CDR3 has 15 amino acids. In DNA, the CDR3 is TGTGCCACCAGCAGAGAGGACTCGCCCACAGATACGCAGTATTTT. This translates into CATSREDSPTDTQYF.

This chain uses TRBV4-1 with TRBJ2-7; 8 nucleotides agree with TRBD2. J was trimmed by 0 bases and V by 0 bases; bases with no gene match: 4. Per the germline V gene, CDR1 is MGHRA and CDR2 is YSYEKL. There are 16 residues in the CDR3. In DNA, the CDR3 is TGCGCCAGCAGCCAAGAACCCCTAGCGGGCTCCTACGAGCAGTACTTC. It translates to CASSQEPLAGSYEQYF.

This chain joins TRBV6-6 and TRBJ1-1; TRBD1 matches at 9 bases. V dropped 9 bases and J dropped 1; count of bases not matched to a gene: 12. CDR1 is MNHNY, CDR2 SVGAGI, per germline (reference sequence). This CDR3 has 16 residues. CDR3 region: CASTIPRGQGNTEAFF. The CDR3 nucleotides are TGTGCCAGTACCATCCCTCGGGGACAGGGGAACACTGAAGCTTTCTTT.

This sequence joins TRBV4-1 and TRBJ2-1; D is uncertain. The CDR3 totals 15 residues. Trimming left V 0 bases short and J 4 bases short, with 10 bases between. Looked up from germline, CDR1 is MGHRA and CDR2 is YSYEKL. Here the CDR3 DNA reads TGCGCCAGCAGCCAAGATTCCCACCCATACAATGAGCAGTTCTTC. Translating gives CASSQDSHPYNEQFF.

This clonotype was recorded a few times. The V gene is TRBV6-1, the J gene TRBJ2-7; TRBD1 agrees at 8 bases. Germline CDR1 and CDR2: MNHNS and SASEGT. Germline trimming cut 4 bases from V and 2 bases from J; bases unmatched to any gene: 10. The CDR3 totals 16 residues. Here the CDR3 DNA reads TGTGCCAGCAGTGGCTCAGGGGGCCGAGGAACCTACGAGCAGTACGTC. Protein sequence: CASSGSGGRGTYEQYV.

V gene TRBV6-2 or TRBV6-3 combines with J gene TRBJ2-3; D possibly corresponds to TRBD1 (5 bases). Trimming removed 1 base from V and 2 bases from J, with 7 bases in between. This CDR3 comprises 14 residues. The germline V gene has CDR1 MNHEY and CDR2 SVGEGT. The CDR3 region has the DNA TGTGCCAGCAGTTACTTGACAGTCACAGATACGCAGTATTTT. Protein: CASSYLTVTDTQYF.

Many counts were recorded for this clonotype. The rearrangement links TRBV7-2 to TRBJ2-5, with 8 bases matching TRBD2. Per the germline V gene, CDR1 is SGHTA and CDR2 is FQGNSA. This CDR3 has 14 amino acids. V was pared by 7 bases and J by 9 bases, with 13 bases of the junction left unmatched. The CDR3 DNA is TGTGCCAGCACCCCTCCGGGACTAGTAACGCCCCAGTACTTC. Its protein is CASTPPGLVTPQYF.

The V call is TRBV7-8, the J call TRBJ2-7, with 8 bases that match TRBD1. The CDR3 loop spans 14 amino acids. After removal of 8 bases from V and 0 bases from J, the junction contained 6 bases not matched to a gene. CDR1 SGHVS and CDR2 FQNEAQ come from the germline V gene. The CDR3 is CASSTGGSSYEQYF. CDR3 sequence (DNA): TGTGCCAGCTCAACAGGGGGGAGCTCCTACGAGCAGTACTTC.

The CDR3 DNA reads as TGTGCTACCACCCGGGGGGGGCACACTGAAGCTTTCTTT. Amino acids: CATTRGGHTEAFF. The rearrangement uses TRBV6-2 or TRBV6-3 and TRBJ1-1; weak D call: TRBD1 (6 bases). The V gene's germline CDR1 is MNHEY and CDR2 SVGEGT. The CDR3 totals 13 residues.

This clonotype was counted between two and nine times. This chain uses TRBV19 with TRBJ1-5; D remains ambiguous. The ends were cut back, 6 bases at V and 2 bases at J, with 14 bases in the middle. CDR1 is LNHDA, CDR2 SQIVND, per germline (reference sequence). The CDR3 is 15 amino acids. In nucleotides, the CDR3 is TGTGCCAGTAGCCTCGAGGGCAGAGGCAATCAGCCCCAGCATTTT. This codes for CASSLEGRGNQPQHF.

V usage is TRBV12-3 or TRBV12-4 and J usage is TRBJ2-3; D gene uncertain. The CDR3 contains 14 residues. Trimming cost V 1 base and J 2 bases, with 7 bases left between them. The CDR3 loop is CASSLEETTDTQYF. DNA of the CDR3: TGTGCCAGCAGTTTAGAAGAAACCACAGATACGCAGTATTTT.

This chain joins TRBV6-6 and TRBJ1-3; TRBD1 is a possible D gene (5 bases). Trimming cost V 5 bases and J 0 bases, with 20 bases left between them. CDR1 and CDR2 (germline): MNHNY, SVGAGI (reference sequence). The CDR3 spans 18 residues. CDR3 DNA sequence: TGTGCCAGCAGTGGCTCCGAGGGGCCCCCGAGCTCTGGAAACACCATATATTTT. It is translated as CASSGSEGPPSSGNTIYF.

This rearrangement joins TRBV2 to TRBJ2-7, with D maybe TRBD1 (5 bases). Germline CDR1 and CDR2: SNHLY and FYNNEI. V dropped 5 bases and J dropped 9 bases, with 11 bases sitting between them. The CDR3 has 11 amino acids. The CDR3 is CASSPGRAQYV. As DNA, the CDR3 is TGTGCCAGCAGTCCAGGGCGTGCGCAGTACGTC.

This chain links TRBV20-1 with TRBJ2-7, with D possibly being TRBD1 (5 bases). Germline loops: CDR1 DFQATT, CDR2 SNEGSKA (reference sequence). Trimming pared 0 bases from V and 4 bases from J, leaving 19 bases between. The CDR3 is 16 amino acids. CDR3 nucleotides: TGCAGTGCTAGAGATAGGGGCTCCACATTTATTTACGAGCAGTACGTC. Protein: CSARDRGSTFIYEQYV.

J is TRBJ2-3 and V is TRBV6-6; D possibly corresponds to TRBD2 (5 bases). V shed 4 bases and J shed 4 bases, with 24 bases lying between them. The germline gives CDR1 MNHNY, CDR2 SVGAGI (reference sequence). The CDR3 spans 18 residues. The CDR3 loop reads CASSSLNWTYTLPDTQYF. In DNA, the CDR3 is TGTGCCAGCAGTTCCCTGAACTGGACTTATACCCTCCCAGATACGCAGTATTTT.

This clonotype was seen a handful of times. V gene TRBV12-5 combines with J gene TRBJ2-5; tentatively, D is TRBD1 (6 bases). Germline loops: CDR1 LGHNT, CDR2 FRNRAP. With 3 bases removed from V and 1 base from J, the gap between germline ends came to 15 bases. The CDR3 contains 16 residues. The CDR3: CASGFSTGYVQETQYF. The CDR3 coding sequence is TGTGCTAGTGGTTTTTCGACAGGTTACGTCCAAGAGACCCAGTACTTC.

Only a few counts were recorded for this clonotype. The chain uses TRBV7-3 and TRBJ1-3, with 9 positions matching TRBD1. The CDR3 has 19 amino acids. J gave up 0 bases and V 0 bases, and 9 bases lay outside the gene matches. Germline V gene lookup returns CDR1 SGHTA and CDR2 FQGTGA. CDR3 protein: CASSLTYRDRANSGNTIYF. CDR3 in DNA: TGTGCCAGCAGCTTAACATATAGGGACAGGGCGAACTCTGGAAACACCATATATTTT.